The entry below describes one T cell receptor (beta chain). Antigen: not known. As input for TCR beta libraries, roughly 2 micrograms of genomic DNA came from cryopreserved PBMCs. The data stem from a study of cytotoxic CD8 clonotypes in ibrutinib-treated CLL. Overall study: A mean of around 260,000 productive templates and 94,082 productive rearrangements was obtained per sample. Broader study findings: Clonality climbed at ibrutinib response, then dropped toward baseline at progression. Treatment saw public clonotypes, which were uncommon, either contract or stay stable.

Per germline, CDR1 LNHDA and CDR2 SQIVND (reference sequence). This CDR3 spans 15 amino acids. V lost 3 bases and J lost 7; bases outside the gene matches: 9. Sequenced by immunoSEQ multiplex PCR; TCRdb stores in-frame clones only, minus some. This sample yields roughly 220,000 clones, of which just over 70% are seen a single time; about 6.4% belongs to the top ten. Source: PBMCs, taken after 12 months of ibrutinib treatment. J is TRBJ1-5 and V is TRBV19; 7 nucleotides match TRBD1. The receptor was derived from a human donor with chronic lymphocytic leukemia. The CDR3: CASSIQGGGRQPQHF. Written as DNA, the CDR3 is TGTGCCAGTAGTATTCAGGGGGGGGGCCGACAGCCCCAGCATTTT.